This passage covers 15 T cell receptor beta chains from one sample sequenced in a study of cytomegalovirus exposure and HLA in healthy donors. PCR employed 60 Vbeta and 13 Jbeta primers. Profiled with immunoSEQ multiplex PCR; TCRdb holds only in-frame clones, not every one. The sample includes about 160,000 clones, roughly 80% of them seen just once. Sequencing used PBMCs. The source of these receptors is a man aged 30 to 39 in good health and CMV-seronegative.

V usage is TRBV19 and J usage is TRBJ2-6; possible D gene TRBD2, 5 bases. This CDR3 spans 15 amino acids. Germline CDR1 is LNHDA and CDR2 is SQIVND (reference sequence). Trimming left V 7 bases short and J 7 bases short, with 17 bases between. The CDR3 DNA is TGTGCCAGTAAACTAGGACCCCCCGATGCCAACGTCCTGACTTTC. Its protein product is CASKLGPPDANVLTF.

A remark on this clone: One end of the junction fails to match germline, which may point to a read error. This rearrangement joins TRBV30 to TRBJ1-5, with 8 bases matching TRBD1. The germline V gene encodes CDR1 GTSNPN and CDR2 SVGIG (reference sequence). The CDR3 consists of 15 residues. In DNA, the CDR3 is TGTGCCTGGAGCCCCGGACAGGGCCGTTTTGGCGGGGGTTATTTT. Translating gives CAWSPGQGRFGGGYF.

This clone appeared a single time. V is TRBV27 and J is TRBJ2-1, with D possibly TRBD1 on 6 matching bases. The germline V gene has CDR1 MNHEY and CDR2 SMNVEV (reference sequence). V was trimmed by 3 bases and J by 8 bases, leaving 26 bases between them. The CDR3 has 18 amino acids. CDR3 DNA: TGTGCCAGCAGTTTCACGCCCTCAGTCGGACAGATCGGCCATGAGCAGTTCTTC. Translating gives CASSFTPSVGQIGHEQFF.

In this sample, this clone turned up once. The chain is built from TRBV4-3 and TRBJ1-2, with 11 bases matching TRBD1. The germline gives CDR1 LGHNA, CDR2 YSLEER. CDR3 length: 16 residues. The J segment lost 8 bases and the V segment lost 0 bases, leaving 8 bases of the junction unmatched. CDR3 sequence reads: CASSQDRDRGGPGYTF. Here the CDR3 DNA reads TGCGCCAGCAGCCAAGATAGGGACAGGGGGGGACCAGGCTACACCTTC.

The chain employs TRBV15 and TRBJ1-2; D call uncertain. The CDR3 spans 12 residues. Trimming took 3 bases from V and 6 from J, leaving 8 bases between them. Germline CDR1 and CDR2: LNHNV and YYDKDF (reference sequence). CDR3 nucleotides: TGTGCCACCAGCAGTCACACAGATGGCTACACCTTC. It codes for CATSSHTDGYTF.

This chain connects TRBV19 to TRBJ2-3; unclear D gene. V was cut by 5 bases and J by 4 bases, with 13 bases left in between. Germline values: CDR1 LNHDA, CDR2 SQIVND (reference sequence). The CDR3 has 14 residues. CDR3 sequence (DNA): TGTGCCAGTAGTCGTGGGCCCGCGTCAGATACGCAGTATTTT. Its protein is CASSRGPASDTQYF.

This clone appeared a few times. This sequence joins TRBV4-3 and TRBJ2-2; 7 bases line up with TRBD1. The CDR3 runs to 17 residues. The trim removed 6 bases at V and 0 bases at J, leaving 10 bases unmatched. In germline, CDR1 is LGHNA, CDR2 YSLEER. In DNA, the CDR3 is TGCGCCAGCAGACAACACGAGGGGACAGCGAACACCGGGGAGCTGTTTTTT. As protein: CASRQHEGTANTGELFF.

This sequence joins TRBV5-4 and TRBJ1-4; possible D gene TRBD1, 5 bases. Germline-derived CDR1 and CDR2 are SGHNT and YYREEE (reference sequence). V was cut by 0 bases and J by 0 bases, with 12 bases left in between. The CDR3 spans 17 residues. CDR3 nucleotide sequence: TGTGCCAGCAGCTTGGCCAGCGGGGGAGCAACTAATGAAAAACTGTTTTTT. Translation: CASSLASGGATNEKLFF.

The chain's CDR3 is CASSQGQGPQEKLFF. The CDR3 coding sequence is TGCGCCAGCAGCCAAGGACAGGGACCTCAGGAAAAACTGTTTTTT. The rearrangement joins TRBV4-1 to TRBJ1-4, with 7 bases matching TRBD1. Trimming took 1 base from V and 8 from J; bases not matched to a gene: 7. The germline gives CDR1 MGHRA, CDR2 YSYEKL. The CDR3 is 15 residues long.

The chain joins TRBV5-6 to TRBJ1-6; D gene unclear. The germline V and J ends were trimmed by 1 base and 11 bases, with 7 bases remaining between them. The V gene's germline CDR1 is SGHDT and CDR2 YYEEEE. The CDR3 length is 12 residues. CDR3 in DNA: TGTGCCAGCAGCTTGACACAGACACCCCTCCACTTT. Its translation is CASSLTQTPLHF. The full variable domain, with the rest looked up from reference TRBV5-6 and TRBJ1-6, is DAGVTQSPTHLIKTRGQQVTLRCSPKSGHDTVSWYQQALGQGPQFIFQYYEEEERQRGNFPDRFSGHQFPNYSSELNVNALLLGDSALYLCASSLTQTPLHFGNGTRLTVT.

CDR3 nucleotide sequence: TGTGCCAGCAGCGTAGCGGGTAGCGGGGAGCTGTTTTTT. Amino acid sequence: CASSVAGSGELFF. This chain connects TRBV9 to TRBJ2-2, with D uncertain. The germline CDR1 and CDR2 sequences are SGDLS and YYNGEE. The CDR3 extends over 13 amino acids. V gave up 0 bases and J gave up 7 bases, with 7 bases separating them. Full variable domain (remainder filled in from reference TRBV9 and TRBJ2-2): DSGVTQTPKHLITATGQRVTLRCSPRSGDLSVYWYQQSLDQGLQFLIQYYNGEERAKGNILERFSAQQFPDLHSELNLSSLELGDSALYFCASSVAGSGELFFGEGSRLTVL.

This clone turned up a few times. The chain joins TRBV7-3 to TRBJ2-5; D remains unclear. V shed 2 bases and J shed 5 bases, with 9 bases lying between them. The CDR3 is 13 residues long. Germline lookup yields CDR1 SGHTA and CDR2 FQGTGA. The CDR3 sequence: CASSLSVEETQYF. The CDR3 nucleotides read TGTGCCAGCAGCTTATCGGTGGAGGAGACCCAGTACTTC.

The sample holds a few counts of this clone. This chain's CDR3 is CASSDQTGAGNTIYF. CDR3 coding DNA: TGTGCCAGCAGTGATCAGACAGGGGCTGGAAACACCATATATTTT. V is TRBV25-1 and J is TRBJ1-3, with 8 bases aligning to TRBD1. J was trimmed by 2 bases and V by 3 bases; bases with no gene match: 3. CDR3 length equals 15 residues. In germline, CDR1 is MGHDK, CDR2 SYGVNS.

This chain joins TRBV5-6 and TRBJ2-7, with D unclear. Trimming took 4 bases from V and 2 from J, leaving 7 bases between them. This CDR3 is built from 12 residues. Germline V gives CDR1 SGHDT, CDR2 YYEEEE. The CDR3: CASSLGTYEQYF. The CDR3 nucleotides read TGTGCCAGCAGCCTAGGTACCTACGAGCAGTACTTC.

The CDR3 region is CASSARTDSYNEQFF. CDR3 sequence (DNA): TGTGCCAGCAGCGCAAGGACAGATTCCTACAATGAGCAGTTCTTC. The genes are TRBV9 and TRBJ2-1; tentative D call: TRBD1 (6 bases). The V end was cut by 3 bases, the J end by 1 base, with 11 bases between. Germline V gene data show CDR1 as SGDLS and CDR2 as YYNGEE. CDR3 length equals 15 residues.